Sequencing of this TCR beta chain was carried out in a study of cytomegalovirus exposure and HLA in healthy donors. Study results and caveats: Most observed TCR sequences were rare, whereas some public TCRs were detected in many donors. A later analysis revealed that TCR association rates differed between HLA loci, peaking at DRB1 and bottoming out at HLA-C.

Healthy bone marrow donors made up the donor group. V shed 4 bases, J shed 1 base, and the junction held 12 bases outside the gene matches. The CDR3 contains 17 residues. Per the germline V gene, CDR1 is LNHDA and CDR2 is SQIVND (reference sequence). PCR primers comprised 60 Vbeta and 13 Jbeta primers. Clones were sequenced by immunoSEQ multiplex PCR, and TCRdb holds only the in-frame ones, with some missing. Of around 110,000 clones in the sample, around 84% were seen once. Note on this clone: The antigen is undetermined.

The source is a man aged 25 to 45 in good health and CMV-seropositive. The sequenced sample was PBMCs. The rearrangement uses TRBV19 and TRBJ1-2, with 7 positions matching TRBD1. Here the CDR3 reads CASSTNRGQTFNYGYTF. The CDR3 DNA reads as TGTGCCAGTAGTACTAACCGGGGACAGACCTTTAACTATGGCTACACCTTC.